The 10 T cell receptor beta chains in this list originate from one sample, sequenced in a study of vaccination and CD4 T cells after COVID-19. Time point reported: late sampling 161 to 241 days after vaccination in a few convalescent patients. The treatment: roughly nine-day PBMC culture with coronavirus spike peptide pools or control peptides (ViraFEST assay). An Oncomine TCR Beta short-read assay was used to sequence the DNA from cultured CD4+ T cells. Each CDR3 protein is one row after TCRdb ran MiXCR on the PCR reads. The sample lists under 30,000 distinct CDR3 sequences; about 35% were seen once. Their specific antigens are unknown. This specimen was CD4+ T cells from blood, cultured in vitro, taken about 7 months after SARS-CoV-2 vaccination. These receptors were obtained from a human donor who had recovered from COVID-19.

This clonotype was counted between two and nine times. The rearrangement joins TRBV28 to TRBJ1-5, with D hard to call. The CDR3 consists of 16 residues. V shed 4 bases and J shed 0 bases, with 13 bases lying between them. Per the germline V gene, CDR1 is MDHEN and CDR2 is SYDVKM. CDR3 in DNA: TGTGCCAGCAGTTCGCTAGATAAGTATAGCAATCAGCCCCAGCATTTT. Its protein is CASSSLDKYSNQPQHF.

The rearrangement uses TRBV20-1 and TRBJ2-1; possible D gene TRBD2, 6 bases. CDR3 length equals 14 residues. Looked up from germline, CDR1 is DFQATT and CDR2 is SNEGSKA (reference sequence). Trimming shortened V by 6 bases and J by 4 bases, and 16 bases separated the two germline ends. This CDR3 is CSAIRLGTYNEQFF. The CDR3 DNA is TGCAGTGCCATAAGACTAGGTACTTACAATGAGCAGTTCTTC.

This chain connects TRBV7-2 to TRBJ2-6, with D perhaps matching TRBD1 (6 bases). From germline, CDR1 is SGHTA and CDR2 FQGNSA. This CDR3 is built from 17 residues. V was pared by 0 bases and J by 0 bases, with 9 bases between. CDR3 sequence (DNA): TGTGCCAGCAGCTTAGCGGGGACAAGCTCTGGGGCCAACGTCCTGACTTTC. This sequence encodes CASSLAGTSSGANVLTF.

This chain joins TRBV20-1 and TRBJ2-1, with unresolved D. There are 15 residues in the CDR3. The germline CDR1 and CDR2 sequences are DFQATT and SNEGSKA (reference sequence). Deletions cut 1 base from V and 5 bases from J, with 15 bases between. The CDR3 DNA is TGCAGTGCTAGAGTGGGCATCGGTACGCACAATGAGCAGTTCTTC. Amino acids: CSARVGIGTHNEQFF.

The gene calls are TRBV27 and TRBJ1-2; D is unclear. CDR3 length: 11 residues. The V and J ends lost 5 bases and 8 bases respectively, with 9 bases between them. Per the germline V gene, CDR1 is MNHEY and CDR2 is SMNVEV (reference sequence). In DNA form, the CDR3 reads TGTGCCAGCAGTCCCCCTAAGGGCTACACCTTC. It codes for CASSPPKGYTF.

The chain recombines TRBV29-1 with TRBJ2-1; TRBD2 matches 8 bases. Germline V gene sequence: CDR1 SQVTM, CDR2 ANQGSEA. This CDR3 has 15 residues. Unmatched junction bases numbered 9, after V lost 4 bases and J lost 4 bases. CDR3 nucleotides: TGCAGCGTTGTCCCCGACCTAGCGGGTTACAATGAGCAGTTCTTC. Translated, it gives CSVVPDLAGYNEQFF.

This clonotype was seen a few times. This chain joins TRBV15 and TRBJ2-1, with 7 positions matching TRBD1. With V trimmed by 3 bases and J by 0 bases, 2 bases remained unmatched. Germline V gives CDR1 LNHNV, CDR2 YYDKDF (reference sequence). The CDR3 is made up of 15 amino acids. The CDR3 nucleotides are TGTGCCACCAGCAGTAACAGGGGCTCCTACAATGAGCAGTTCTTC. Residues: CATSSNRGSYNEQFF.

This clonotype was detected only once. An end of the junction does not agree with germline; a read error may underlie this. This chain links TRBV7-9 with TRBJ2-5; 10 positions match TRBD2. Germline-derived CDR1 and CDR2 are SEHNR and FQNEAQ (reference sequence). CDR3 size: 19 residues. CDR3 sequence reads: CASSLPPAGTSELGETQYF. The DNA of the CDR3 is TGCGCCAGCAGCCTCCCCCCCGCTGGGACTAGCGAGTTGGGAGAGACCCAGTACTTC.

The V and J genes are TRBV27 and TRBJ2-2; the D gene is possibly TRBD2 (5 bases). The CDR3 is 14 amino acids. Looked up from germline, CDR1 is MNHEY and CDR2 is SMNVEV (reference sequence). V lost 3 bases, J lost 4 bases, and 9 bases lay in between. CDR3 coding DNA: TGTGCCAGCAGTTTTACGGGAATCACCGGGGAGCTGTTTTTT. This codes for CASSFTGITGELFF.

A few counts support this clonotype. The V call is TRBV7-2, the J call TRBJ2-6; 9 positions match TRBD2. The junction had 8 bases not matched to a gene; V was cut back by 5 bases and J by 0 bases. Germline V gene sequence: CDR1 SGHTA, CDR2 FQGNSA. This CDR3 region has 18 residues. CDR3 nucleotide sequence: TGTGCCAGCAGCGAACCTAGCGGGGCGGACTCTGGGGCCAACGTCCTGACTTTC. Protein product: CASSEPSGADSGANVLTF.